This entry describes one TCR beta chain. Patients were newly diagnosed with stage II-IVA oral cavity squamous cell carcinoma without prior systemic or radiation treatment. Between the trimmed V and J ends, which lost 4 bases and 1 base, there was a span of 13 bases. The germline V gene has CDR1 MGHRA and CDR2 YSYEKL. The CDR3 totals 15 residues. The assay was immunoSEQ multiplex PCR, and TCRdb's table has in-frame clones only and misses some. The data contain 70,000 to 95,000 clones, roughly 80% of them singletons. This record belongs to a study of neoadjuvant anti-PD-1 for oral cavity cancer. The TCR originated in a person aged 35-79 years with oral cavity squamous cell carcinoma. Sequenced here: PBMCs, sampled before nivolumab (anti-PD-1) treatment. The rearrangement links TRBV4-1 to TRBJ1-1, with D maybe TRBD1 (5 bases). CDR3 DNA: TGCGCCAGCAGCCCCTCCGGGACGGGGAACACTGAAGCTTTCTTT. Its protein is CASSPSGTGNTEAFF.